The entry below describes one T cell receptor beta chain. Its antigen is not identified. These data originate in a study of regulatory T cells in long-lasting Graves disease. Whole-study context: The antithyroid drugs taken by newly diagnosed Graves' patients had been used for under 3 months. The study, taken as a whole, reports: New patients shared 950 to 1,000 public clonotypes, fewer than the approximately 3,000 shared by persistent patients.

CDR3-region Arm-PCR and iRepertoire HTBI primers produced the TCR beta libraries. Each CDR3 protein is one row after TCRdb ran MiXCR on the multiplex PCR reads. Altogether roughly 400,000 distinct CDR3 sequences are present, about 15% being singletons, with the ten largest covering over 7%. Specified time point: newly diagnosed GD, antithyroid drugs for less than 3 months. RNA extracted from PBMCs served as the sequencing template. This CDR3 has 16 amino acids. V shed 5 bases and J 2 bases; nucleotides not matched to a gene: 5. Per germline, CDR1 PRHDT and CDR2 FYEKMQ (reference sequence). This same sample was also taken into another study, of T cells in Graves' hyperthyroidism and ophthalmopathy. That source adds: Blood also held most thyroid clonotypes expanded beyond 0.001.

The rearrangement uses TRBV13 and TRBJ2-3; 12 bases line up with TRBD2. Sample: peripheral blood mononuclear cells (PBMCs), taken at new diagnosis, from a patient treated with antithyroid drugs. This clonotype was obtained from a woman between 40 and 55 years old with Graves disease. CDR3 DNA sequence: TGTGCCAGCAGCGTGACTAGCGGGAGAAACACAGATACGCAGTATTTT. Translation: CASSVTSGRNTDTQYF.